What follows are 11 T cell receptor beta chains derived from one specimen sequenced in a study of shared clonotypes between healthy human individuals. TCRdb's copy holds only in-frame clones and misses some; the assay was immunoSEQ multiplex PCR. The repertoire holds about 2.3 million clones, about 90% seen once, with approximately 0.41% in the top ten. Sequenced material: naive CD4+ T cells from PBMCs. Noted subset: CD45RA+ positively selected. Source of these receptors: a man aged 18 to 30 in good health. Some clones in this sample may be carry-over from other donors' samples.

The chain has TRBV30 and TRBJ1-3; D may be TRBD1 (6 bases). The CDR3 extends over 13 amino acids. The germline V gene encodes CDR1 GTSNPN and CDR2 SVGIG (reference sequence). Trimming removed 5 bases at V and 0 bases at J, with 8 bases between. CDR3 in DNA: TGTGCCTGGGGGACATTCTCTGGAAACACCATATATTTT. This sequence encodes CAWGTFSGNTIYF.

The gene calls are TRBV6-1 and TRBJ1-3; D perhaps matches TRBD1 (6 bases). V lost 2 bases, J lost 1 base, and 9 bases lay in between. Germline CDR1 MNHNS, CDR2 SASEGT. There are 15 residues in the CDR3. The CDR3 protein is CASSETGFSGNTIYF. Here the CDR3 DNA reads TGTGCCAGCAGTGAAACAGGGTTTTCTGGAAACACCATATATTTT.

The chain carries TRBV9 and TRBJ2-1; possibly TRBD1 or TRBD2 for D (5 bases each). Germline CDR1 and CDR2: SGDLS and YYNGEE. The V and J ends lost 1 base and 0 bases respectively, with 23 bases between them. The CDR3 loop spans 20 amino acids. CDR3: CASSVRDLVGQESSYNEQFF. CDR3 sequence (DNA): TGTGCCAGCAGCGTAAGGGACCTAGTCGGCCAAGAAAGCTCCTACAATGAGCAGTTCTTC.

The chain combines TRBV11-2 with TRBJ2-3; TRBD2 aligns across 10 bases. This CDR3 comprises 16 residues. Trimming removed 5 bases from V and 2 bases from J; junction bases left unmatched: 7. Germline V gives CDR1 SGHAT, CDR2 FQNNGV. The CDR3 DNA sequence: TGTGCCAGCAGCCGGTCTAGCGGGAGAAACACAGATACGCAGTATTTT. This sequence encodes CASSRSSGRNTDTQYF.

The chain couples TRBV11-3 to TRBJ2-3; perhaps D is TRBD1 or TRBD2 (5 bases each). Germline CDR1 and CDR2: SGHNT and YENEEA. This CDR3 comprises 18 residues. Between the trimmed V and J ends, which lost 3 bases and 2 bases, there was a span of 21 bases. The CDR3 reads CASSFSYLFGGITDTQYF. The CDR3 DNA reads TGTGCCAGCAGCTTTTCGTACCTTTTTGGGGGAATCACAGATACGCAGTATTTT. Using reference TRBV11-3 and TRBJ2-3 for the parts outside the CDR3, the full variable domain is EAGVVQSPRYKIIEKKQPVAFWCNPISGHNTLYWYLQNLGQGPELLIRYENEEAVDDSQLPKDRFSAERLKGVDSTLKIQPAELGDSAVYLCASSFSYLFGGITDTQYFGPGTRLTVL.

The genes are TRBV27 and TRBJ1-2; 9 bases fit TRBD1. Germline CDR1 reads MNHEY; CDR2 reads SMNVEV (reference sequence). Trimming cost V 4 bases and J 7 bases; bases outside gene matches: 4. The CDR3 runs 13 residues. CDR3 bases: TGTGCCAGCAGTTCGGGACAGGGAGGTGGCTACACCTTC. Translation: CASSSGQGGGYTF.

V and J are TRBV27 and TRBJ2-6, with D maybe TRBD1 (5 bases). Germline V lookup: CDR1 MNHEY, CDR2 SMNVEV (reference sequence). The CDR3 consists of 15 residues. Between the trimmed V and J ends, which lost 3 bases and 6 bases, there was a span of 12 bases. The CDR3 loop reads CASSLGRVEANVLTF. CDR3 in DNA: TGTGCCAGCAGTTTGGGCAGGGTTGAGGCCAACGTCCTGACTTTC.

The chain links TRBV15 to TRBJ2-5, with D perhaps TRBD1 or TRBD2 (5 bases each). The CDR3 has 14 amino acids. Per germline, CDR1 LNHNV and CDR2 YYDKDF (reference sequence). The V and J ends lost 1 base and 4 bases respectively, with 10 bases between them. The CDR3 sequence: CATSRAIGTETQYF. In nucleotides, the CDR3 is TGTGCCACCAGCAGAGCAATCGGGACAGAGACCCAGTACTTC. Complete variable domain (other parts from reference TRBV15 and TRBJ2-5): DAMVIQNPRYQVTQFGKPVTLSCSQTLNHNVMYWYQQKSSQAPKLLFHYYDKDFNNEADTPDNFQSRRPNTSFCFLDIRSPGLGDTAMYLCATSRAIGTETQYFGPGTRLLVL.

The chain carries TRBV2 and TRBJ1-5; D gene uncertain. Trimming shortened V by 3 bases and J by 5 bases, and 11 bases separated the two germline ends. The CDR3 consists of 14 residues. Germline CDR1 is SNHLY and CDR2 is FYNNEI. CDR3 sequence (DNA): TGTGCCAGCAGTGATTACACGAGGGATCAGCCCCAGCATTTT. Amino acids: CASSDYTRDQPQHF. Full variable domain (outside the CDR3, taken from reference TRBV2 and TRBJ1-5): EPEVTQTPSHQVTQMGQEVILRCVPISNHLYFYWYRQILGQKVEFLVSFYNNEISEKSEIFDDQFSVERPDGSNFTLKIRSTKLEDSAMYFCASSDYTRDQPQHFGDGTRLSIL.

The V gene is TRBV25-1, the J gene TRBJ1-4; possible D gene TRBD1, 6 bases. The CDR3 covers 15 residues. Germline loops: CDR1 MGHDK, CDR2 SYGVNS. Deletions cut 1 base from V and 3 bases from J, with 9 bases between. CDR3 in DNA: TGTGCCAGCAGTGAATCAGGGGCCTCTAATGAAAAACTGTTTTTT. Protein product: CASSESGASNEKLFF.

The chain links TRBV5-8 to TRBJ2-7, with 13 positions matching TRBD2. Germline V gene lookup returns CDR1 SGHTS and CDR2 YDEGEE. The V and J ends lost 0 bases and 5 bases, in that order; junction bases with no gene match: 2. This CDR3 is built from 15 residues. The CDR3 DNA follows: TGTGCCAGCAGCTTGGTCGGGACTAGCGGGGACGAGCAGTACTTC. Translation: CASSLVGTSGDEQYF.